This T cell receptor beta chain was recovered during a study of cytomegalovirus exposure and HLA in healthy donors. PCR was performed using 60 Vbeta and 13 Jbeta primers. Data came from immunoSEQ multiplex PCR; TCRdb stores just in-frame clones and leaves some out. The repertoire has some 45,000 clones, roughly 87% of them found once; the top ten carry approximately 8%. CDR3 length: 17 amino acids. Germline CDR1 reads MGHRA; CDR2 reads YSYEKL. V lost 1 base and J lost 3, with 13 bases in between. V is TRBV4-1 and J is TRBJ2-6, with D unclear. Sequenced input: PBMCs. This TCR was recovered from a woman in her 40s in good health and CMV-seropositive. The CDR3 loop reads CASSQVYRKIGANVLTF. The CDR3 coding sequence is TGCGCCAGCAGCCAAGTCTACAGAAAGATTGGGGCCAACGTCCTGACTTTC.